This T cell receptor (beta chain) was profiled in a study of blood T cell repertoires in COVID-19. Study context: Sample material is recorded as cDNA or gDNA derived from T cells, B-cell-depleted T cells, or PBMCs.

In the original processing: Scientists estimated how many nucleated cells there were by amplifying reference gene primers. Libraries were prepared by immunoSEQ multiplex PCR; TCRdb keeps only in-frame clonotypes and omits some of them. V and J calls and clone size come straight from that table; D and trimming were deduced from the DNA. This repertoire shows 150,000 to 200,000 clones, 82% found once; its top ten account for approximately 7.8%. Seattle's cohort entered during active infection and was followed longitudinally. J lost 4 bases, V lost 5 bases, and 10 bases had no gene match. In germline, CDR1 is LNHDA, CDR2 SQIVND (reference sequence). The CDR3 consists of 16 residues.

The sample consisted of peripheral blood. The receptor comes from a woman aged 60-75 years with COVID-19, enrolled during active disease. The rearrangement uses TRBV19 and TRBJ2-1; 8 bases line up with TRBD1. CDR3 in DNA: TGTGCCAGTAGTGGGTACAGGGGGACCCTTTACAATGAGCAGTTCTTC. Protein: CASSGYRGTLYNEQFF.